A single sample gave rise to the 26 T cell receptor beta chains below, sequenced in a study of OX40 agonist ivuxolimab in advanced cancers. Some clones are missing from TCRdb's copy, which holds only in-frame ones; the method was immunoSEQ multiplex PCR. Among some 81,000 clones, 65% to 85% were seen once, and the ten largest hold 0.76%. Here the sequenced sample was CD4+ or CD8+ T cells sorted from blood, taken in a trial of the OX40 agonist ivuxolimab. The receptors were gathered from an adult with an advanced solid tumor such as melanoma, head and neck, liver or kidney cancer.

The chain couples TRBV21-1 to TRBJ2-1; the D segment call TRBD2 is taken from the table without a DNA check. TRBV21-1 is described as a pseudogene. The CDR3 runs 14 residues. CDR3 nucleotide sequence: TGTGCCAGCAGCAAAGAAGCGGGCTCCAATGAGCAGTTCTTC. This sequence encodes CASSKEAGSNEQFF.

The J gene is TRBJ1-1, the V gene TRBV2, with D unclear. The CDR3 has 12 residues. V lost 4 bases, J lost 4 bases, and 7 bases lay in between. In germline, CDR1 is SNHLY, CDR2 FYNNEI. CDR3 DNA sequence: TGTGCCAGCAGTGGAGAGTCCACTGAAGCTTTCTTT. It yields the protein CASSGESTEAFF.

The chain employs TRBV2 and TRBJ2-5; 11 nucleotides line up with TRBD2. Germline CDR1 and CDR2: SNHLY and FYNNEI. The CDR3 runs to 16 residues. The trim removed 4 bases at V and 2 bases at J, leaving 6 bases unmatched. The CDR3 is CASSVGLAGPQETQYF. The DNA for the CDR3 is TGTGCCAGCAGTGTCGGACTAGCGGGCCCACAAGAGACCCAGTACTTC.

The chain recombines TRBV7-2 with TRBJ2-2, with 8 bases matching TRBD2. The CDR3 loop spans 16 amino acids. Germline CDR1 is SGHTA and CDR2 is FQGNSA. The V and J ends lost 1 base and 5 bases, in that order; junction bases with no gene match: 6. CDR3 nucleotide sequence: TGTGCCAGCAGCTTAGTATCGGGACTAGGGACCGGGGAGCTGTTTTTT. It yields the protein CASSLVSGLGTGELFF.

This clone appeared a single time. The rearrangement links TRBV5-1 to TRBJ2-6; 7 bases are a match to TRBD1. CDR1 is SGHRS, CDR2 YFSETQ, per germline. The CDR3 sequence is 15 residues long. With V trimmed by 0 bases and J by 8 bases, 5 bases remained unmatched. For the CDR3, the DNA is TGCGCCAGCAGCTTGGAAGAGGGGGCGACCAACGTCCTGACTTTC. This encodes CASSLEEGATNVLTF.

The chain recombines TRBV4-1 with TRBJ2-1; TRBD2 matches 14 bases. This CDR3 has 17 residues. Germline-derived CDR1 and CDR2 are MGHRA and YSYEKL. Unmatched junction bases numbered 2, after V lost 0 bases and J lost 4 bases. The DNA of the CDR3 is TGCGCCAGCAGCCAAGAAGGACTAGCGGGAGGTTACAATGAGCAGTTCTTC. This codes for CASSQEGLAGGYNEQFF.

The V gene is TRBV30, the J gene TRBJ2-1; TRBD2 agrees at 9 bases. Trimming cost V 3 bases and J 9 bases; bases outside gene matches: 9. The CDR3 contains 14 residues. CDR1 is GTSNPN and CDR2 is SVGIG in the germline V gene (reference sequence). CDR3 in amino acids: CAWSYPVREGEQFF. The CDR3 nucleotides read TGTGCCTGGAGCTATCCTGTGCGGGAGGGTGAGCAGTTCTTC.

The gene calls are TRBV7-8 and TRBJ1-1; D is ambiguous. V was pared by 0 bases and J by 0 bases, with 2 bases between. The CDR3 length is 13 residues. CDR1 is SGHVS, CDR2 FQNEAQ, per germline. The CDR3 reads CASSLAMNTEAFF. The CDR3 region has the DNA TGTGCCAGCAGCTTAGCCATGAACACTGAAGCTTTCTTT.

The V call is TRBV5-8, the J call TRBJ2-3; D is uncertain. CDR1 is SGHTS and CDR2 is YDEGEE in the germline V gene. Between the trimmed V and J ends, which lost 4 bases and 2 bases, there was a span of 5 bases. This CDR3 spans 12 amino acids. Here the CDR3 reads CASSRDTDTQYF. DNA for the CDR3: TGTGCCAGCAGCAGGGACACAGATACGCAGTATTTT.

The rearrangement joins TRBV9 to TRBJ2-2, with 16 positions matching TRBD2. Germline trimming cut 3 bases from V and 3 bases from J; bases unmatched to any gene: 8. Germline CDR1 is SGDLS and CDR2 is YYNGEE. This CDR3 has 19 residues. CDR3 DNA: TGTGCCAGCAGCGGCGGGACTAGCGGGAGGGCAAGGGACACCGGGGAGCTGTTTTTT. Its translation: CASSGGTSGRARDTGELFF.

The CDR3: CAWLGTANTGELFF. The DNA of the CDR3 is TGTGCCTGGCTGGGGACAGCGAACACCGGGGAGCTGTTTTTT. This chain uses TRBV30 with TRBJ2-2; 7 bases are a match to TRBD1. Germline V gene sequence: CDR1 GTSNPN, CDR2 SVGIG (reference sequence). The CDR3 has 14 amino acids. Trimming at V came to 5 bases and at J to 0 bases, leaving 3 bases not matched to a gene. The whole variable domain, filled in from reference TRBV30 and TRBJ2-2, reads SQTIHQWPATLVQPVGSPLSLECTVEGTSNPNLYWYRQAAGRGLQLLFYSVGIGQISSEVPQNLSASRPQDRQFILSSKKLLLSDSGFYLCAWLGTANTGELFFGEGSRLTVL.

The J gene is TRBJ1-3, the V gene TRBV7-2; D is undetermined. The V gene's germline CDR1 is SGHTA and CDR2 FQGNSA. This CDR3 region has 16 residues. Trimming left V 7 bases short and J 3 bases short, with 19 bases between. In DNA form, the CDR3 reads TGTGCCAGCACCTCTGGCCAGGTCGGCGGTGGAAACACCATATATTTT. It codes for CASTSGQVGGGNTIYF.

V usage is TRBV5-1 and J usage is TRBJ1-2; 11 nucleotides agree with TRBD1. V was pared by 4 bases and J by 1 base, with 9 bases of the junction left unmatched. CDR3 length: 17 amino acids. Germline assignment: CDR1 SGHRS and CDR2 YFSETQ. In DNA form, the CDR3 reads TGCGCCAGCAGCCCAGGACAGGGGGCGCGGGGTAACTATGGCTACACCTTC. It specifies CASSPGQGARGNYGYTF.

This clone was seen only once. The CDR3 DNA follows: TGTGCCAGCAGCTCCCCGGGGGCCGCTAGCGGATACACAGATACGCAGTATTTT. This codes for CASSSPGAASGYTDTQYF. The rearrangement uses TRBV28 and TRBJ2-3, with D tentatively TRBD2 (7 bases). The ends were cut back, 6 bases at V and 2 bases at J, with 24 bases in the middle. The CDR3 has 18 amino acids. CDR1 and CDR2 (germline): MDHEN, SYDVKM.

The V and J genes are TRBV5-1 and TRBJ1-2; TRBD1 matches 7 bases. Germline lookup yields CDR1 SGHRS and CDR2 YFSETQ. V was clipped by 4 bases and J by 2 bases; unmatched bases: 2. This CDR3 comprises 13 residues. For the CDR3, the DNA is TGCGCCAGCAGCGCGGACAGGAACTATGGCTACACCTTC. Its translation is CASSADRNYGYTF.

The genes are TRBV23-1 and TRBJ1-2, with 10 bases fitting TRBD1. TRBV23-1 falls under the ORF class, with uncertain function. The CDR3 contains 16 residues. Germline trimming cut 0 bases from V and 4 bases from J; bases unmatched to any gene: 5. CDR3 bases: TGCGCCAGCAGTCAATCGTCGGACAGGGGGTCCTATGGCTACACCTTC. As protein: CASSQSSDRGSYGYTF.

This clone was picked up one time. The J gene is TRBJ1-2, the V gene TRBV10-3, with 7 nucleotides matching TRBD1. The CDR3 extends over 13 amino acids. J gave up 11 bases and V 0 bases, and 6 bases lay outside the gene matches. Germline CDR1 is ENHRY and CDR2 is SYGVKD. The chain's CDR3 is CAISESGQEDYTF. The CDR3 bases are TGTGCCATCAGTGAGTCCGGACAGGAGGATTACACCTTC.

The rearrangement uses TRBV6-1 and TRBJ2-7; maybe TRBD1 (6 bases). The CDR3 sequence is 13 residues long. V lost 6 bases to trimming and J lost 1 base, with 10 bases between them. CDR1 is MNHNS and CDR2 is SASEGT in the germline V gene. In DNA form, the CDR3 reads TGTGCCAGCAGGGGGGACAAATCCTACGAGCAGTACTTC. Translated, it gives CASRGDKSYEQYF.

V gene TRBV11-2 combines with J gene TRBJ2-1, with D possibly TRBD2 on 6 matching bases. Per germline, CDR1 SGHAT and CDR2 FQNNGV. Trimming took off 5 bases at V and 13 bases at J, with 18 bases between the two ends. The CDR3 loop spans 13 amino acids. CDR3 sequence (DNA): TGTGCCAGCAGCAAACCTAGCGTTCGAGCCCAGTTCTTC. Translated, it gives CASSKPSVRAQFF.

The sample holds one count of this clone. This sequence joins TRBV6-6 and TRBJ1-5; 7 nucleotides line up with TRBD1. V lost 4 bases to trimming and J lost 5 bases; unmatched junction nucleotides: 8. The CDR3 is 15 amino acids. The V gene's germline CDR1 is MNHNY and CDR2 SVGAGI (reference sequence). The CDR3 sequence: CASSSEGGAYQPQHF. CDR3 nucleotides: TGTGCCAGCAGTTCGGAAGGGGGCGCTTATCAGCCCCAGCATTTT.

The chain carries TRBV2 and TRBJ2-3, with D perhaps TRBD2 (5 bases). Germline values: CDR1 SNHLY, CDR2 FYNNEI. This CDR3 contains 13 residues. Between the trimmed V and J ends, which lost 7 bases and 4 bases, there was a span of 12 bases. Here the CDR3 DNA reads TGTGCCAGCATGTGGAGCGGCGCAGATACGCAGTATTTT. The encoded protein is CASMWSGADTQYF. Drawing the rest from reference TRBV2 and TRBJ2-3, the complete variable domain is EPEVTQTPSHQVTQMGQEVILRCVPISNHLYFYWYRQILGQKVEFLVSFYNNEISEKSEIFDDQFSVERPDGSNFTLKIRSTKLEDSAMYFCASMWSGADTQYFGPGTRLTVL.

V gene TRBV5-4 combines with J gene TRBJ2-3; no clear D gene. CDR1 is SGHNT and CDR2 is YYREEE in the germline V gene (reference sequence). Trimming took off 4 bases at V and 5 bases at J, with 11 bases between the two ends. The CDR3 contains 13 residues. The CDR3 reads CASSPNSGDTQYF. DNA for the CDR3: TGTGCCAGCAGCCCGAACTCGGGAGATACGCAGTATTTT.

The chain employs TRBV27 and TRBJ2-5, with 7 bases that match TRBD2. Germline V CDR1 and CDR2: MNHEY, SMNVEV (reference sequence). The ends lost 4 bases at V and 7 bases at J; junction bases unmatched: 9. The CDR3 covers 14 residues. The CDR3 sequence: CASSSRLAGRTQYF. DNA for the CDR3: TGTGCCAGCAGTTCTCGACTAGCCGGGAGGACCCAGTACTTC.

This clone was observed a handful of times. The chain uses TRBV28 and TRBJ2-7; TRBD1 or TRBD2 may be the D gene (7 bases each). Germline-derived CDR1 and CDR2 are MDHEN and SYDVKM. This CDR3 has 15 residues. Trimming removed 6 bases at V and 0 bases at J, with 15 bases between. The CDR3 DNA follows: TGTGCCAGCAGCTCAGGGGGAGGGGGCTCCTACGAGCAGTACTTC. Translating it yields CASSSGGGGSYEQYF.

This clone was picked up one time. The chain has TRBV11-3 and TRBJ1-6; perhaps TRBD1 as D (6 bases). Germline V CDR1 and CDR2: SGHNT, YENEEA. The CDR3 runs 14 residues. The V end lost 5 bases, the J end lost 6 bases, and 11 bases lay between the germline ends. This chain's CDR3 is CASSRGGPNSPLHF. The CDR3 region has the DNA TGTGCCAGCAGCCGGGGGGGCCCTAATTCACCCCTCCACTTT.

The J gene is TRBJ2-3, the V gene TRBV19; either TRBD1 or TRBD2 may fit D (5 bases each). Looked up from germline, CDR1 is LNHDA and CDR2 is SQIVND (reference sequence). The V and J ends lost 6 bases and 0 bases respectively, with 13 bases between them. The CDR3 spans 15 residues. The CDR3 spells CASRPIGDSTDTQYF. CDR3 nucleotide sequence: TGTGCCAGTAGGCCCATAGGGGACAGCACAGATACGCAGTATTTT.